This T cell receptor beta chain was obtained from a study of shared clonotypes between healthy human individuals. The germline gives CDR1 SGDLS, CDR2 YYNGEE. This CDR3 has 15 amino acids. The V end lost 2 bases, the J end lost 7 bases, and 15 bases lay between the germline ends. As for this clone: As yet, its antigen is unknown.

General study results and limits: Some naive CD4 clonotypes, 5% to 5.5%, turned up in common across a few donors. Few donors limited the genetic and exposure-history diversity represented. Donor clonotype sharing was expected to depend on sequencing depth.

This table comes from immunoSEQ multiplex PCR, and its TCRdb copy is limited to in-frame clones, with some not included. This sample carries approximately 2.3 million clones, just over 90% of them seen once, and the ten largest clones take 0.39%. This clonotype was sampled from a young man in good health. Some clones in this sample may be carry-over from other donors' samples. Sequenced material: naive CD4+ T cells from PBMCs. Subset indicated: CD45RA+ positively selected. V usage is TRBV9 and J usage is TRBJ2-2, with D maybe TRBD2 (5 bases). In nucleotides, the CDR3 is TGTGCCAGCAGCGTGTCGGAGCGGACGGGCGGGGAGCTGTTTTTT. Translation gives CASSVSERTGGELFF.